Below, 7 T cell receptor beta chains from the same sample are listed, as sequenced in a study of blood T cell repertoires in COVID-19. The method was immunoSEQ multiplex PCR; TCRdb's version includes in-frame clones alone and lacks a portion of them. The repertoire holds nearly 60,000 clones, with 90% as singletons. The sequenced material came from peripheral blood. Source of these receptors: a man aged 55 to 69 with active COVID-19.

The chain employs TRBV5-1 and TRBJ2-1; D may be TRBD2 (6 bases). The CDR3 runs to 15 residues. Germline V CDR1 and CDR2: SGHRS, YFSETQ. V was pared by 0 bases and J by 6 bases, with 13 bases between. This CDR3 reads CASSLAGTPGNEQFF. As DNA, the CDR3 is TGCGCCAGCAGCTTGGCGGGGACTCCCGGCAATGAGCAGTTCTTC.

The rearrangement uses TRBV28 and TRBJ1-4, with D perhaps matching TRBD1 (6 bases). The germline CDR1 and CDR2 sequences are MDHEN and SYDVKM. V was trimmed by 6 bases and J by 7 bases, leaving 21 bases between them. The length of the CDR3 is 16 residues. This CDR3 reads CASSILRGGGREKLFF. DNA of the CDR3: TGTGCCAGCAGCATACTACGAGGGGGGGGCCGTGAAAAACTGTTTTTT.

The CDR3 region is CASSLGEPSGNTIYF. CDR3 DNA sequence: TGTGCCTCATCCCTCGGGGAACCCTCTGGAAACACCATATATTTT. The chain joins TRBV28 to TRBJ1-3, with D hard to call. CDR1 MDHEN and CDR2 SYDVKM come from the germline V gene. V gave up 11 bases and J gave up 0 bases, with 17 bases separating them. The CDR3 has 15 residues.

V is TRBV10-3 and J is TRBJ1-4; D is perhaps TRBD1 (6 bases). V was pared by 6 bases and J by 5 bases, with 13 bases between. CDR3 length: 14 residues. Per germline, CDR1 ENHRY and CDR2 SYGVKD. CDR3 region: CAIRDRQENEKLFF. DNA for the CDR3: TGTGCCATCAGGGACCGACAGGAAAATGAAAAACTGTTTTTT.

The V gene is TRBV19, the J gene TRBJ1-2, with D perhaps TRBD1 (5 bases). The CDR3 consists of 14 residues. Per germline, CDR1 LNHDA and CDR2 SQIVND (reference sequence). V was clipped by 4 bases and J by 5 bases, with 14 bases between them. This CDR3 is CASSTRTTRYGYTF. CDR3 bases: TGTGCCAGTAGTACTAGGACAACTCGGTATGGCTACACCTTC.

V gene TRBV7-8 combines with J gene TRBJ1-1, with 7 bases that match TRBD1. V shed 6 bases and J 2 bases; nucleotides not matched to a gene: 9. The CDR3 loop spans 15 amino acids. Germline V gene lookup returns CDR1 SGHVS and CDR2 FQNEAQ. CDR3 in amino acids: CASRDWDSDNTEAFF. In DNA, the CDR3 is TGTGCCAGCAGGGACTGGGACAGCGATAACACTGAAGCTTTCTTT.

This clone has only one observation. The V and J genes are TRBV7-2 and TRBJ2-2; D ambiguous. CDR3 length: 14 residues. Germline loops: CDR1 SGHTA, CDR2 FQGNSA. The germline V and J ends were trimmed by 5 bases and 3 bases, with 10 bases remaining between them. Here the CDR3 DNA reads TGTGCCAGCAGCCCGAACGGTTACACCGGGGAGCTGTTTTTT. Encoded protein: CASSPNGYTGELFF.